This T cell receptor (beta chain) appears in the sequencing data of a study of T cell clones after liver transplantation. Generated by immunoSEQ multiplex PCR, the TCRdb table keeps only in-frame clones and is missing some. The sample has roughly 80,000 clones; around four fifths are singletons. The receptor's source is a human patient who received a liver transplant. The T cells may come from the graft donor. Sample: CD4+ T cells from blood, taken approximately 3.5 years after liver transplant.

The CDR3 here is CASRRGDVYEQFF. The CDR3 nucleotides are TGTGCCAGCAGGCGAGGAGACGTCTATGAGCAGTTCTTC. V usage is TRBV6-6 and J usage is TRBJ2-1; D unclear. Between the trimmed V and J ends, which lost 6 bases and 8 bases, there was a span of 14 bases. The CDR3 contains 13 residues. The germline CDR1 and CDR2 sequences are MNHNY and SVGAGI (reference sequence).